These 15 T cell receptor beta chains were all obtained from the same sample, sequenced in a study of blood T cell repertoires in COVID-19. Clones were read by immunoSEQ multiplex PCR, and TCRdb kept only the in-frame ones, dropping some. Of some 400,000 clones listed, more than 70% are singletons. The sequencing input was peripheral blood. These receptors were collected from a woman aged 55-70 years with COVID-19, enrolled during active disease.

The J gene is TRBJ1-1, the V gene TRBV15; D may be TRBD1 (5 bases). Germline V gene sequence: CDR1 LNHNV, CDR2 YYDKDF (reference sequence). V lost 5 bases, J lost 1 base, and 14 bases lay in between. This CDR3 is built from 15 residues. The CDR3 region is CATSSGGAQNTEAFF. Written as DNA, the CDR3 is TGTGCCACCAGCTCCGGTGGGGCACAGAACACTGAAGCTTTCTTT.

The chain employs TRBV5-5 and TRBJ2-7, with 7 bases aligning to TRBD1. CDR1 is SGHKS and CDR2 is YYEKEE in the germline V gene (reference sequence). This CDR3 is 15 amino acids long. V was clipped by 0 bases and J by 0 bases; unmatched bases: 3. In nucleotides, the CDR3 is TGTGCCAGCAGCTTGGGAGGGACAGCCTCCTACGAGCAGTACTTC. This gives the protein CASSLGGTASYEQYF.

This chain links TRBV9 with TRBJ2-1; 8 bases are shared with TRBD1. CDR1 and CDR2 (germline): SGDLS, YYNGEE. Losses at the gene ends were 2 bases for V and 2 bases for J; bases not matched to a gene: 3. This CDR3 spans 15 amino acids. The CDR3 here is CASSVGDRPYNEQFF. The CDR3 nucleotides read TGTGCCAGCAGCGTCGGGGACAGGCCCTACAATGAGCAGTTCTTC.

The sample holds a few counts of this clone. V and J are TRBV28 and TRBJ2-3, with 11 positions matching TRBD1. CDR1 MDHEN and CDR2 SYDVKM come from the germline V gene. The CDR3 length is 21 residues. V lost 4 bases and J lost 2; bases outside the gene matches: 20. CDR3 in DNA: TGTGCCAGCAGTTCACCTTCAAACCTAGGGACAGGGGGACGTGTCACAGATACGCAGTATTTT. This codes for CASSSPSNLGTGGRVTDTQYF.

This CDR3 reads CASLTGVRGYTF. CDR3 nucleotides: TGTGCCAGCTTGACAGGGGTGCGTGGCTACACCTTC. This chain uses TRBV2 with TRBJ1-2; TRBD1 matches at 8 bases. V trimming: 8 bases; J trimming: 7 bases; junction bases outside the gene matches: 6. CDR3 length: 12 residues. In germline, CDR1 is SNHLY, CDR2 FYNNEI.

The chain joins TRBV11-2 to TRBJ1-5, with a possible D match to TRBD1 (6 bases). Germline lookup yields CDR1 SGHAT and CDR2 FQNNGV. Trimming took 5 bases from V and 4 from J, leaving 12 bases between them. The CDR3 loop spans 14 amino acids. CDR3 DNA: TGTGCCAGCAGCCTCGACAGGTTAAATCAGCCCCAGCATTTT. Its translation is CASSLDRLNQPQHF.

The chain recombines TRBV2 with TRBJ2-1; 9 bases are shared with TRBD1. The V gene's germline CDR1 is SNHLY and CDR2 FYNNEI. This CDR3 has 15 residues. The junction had 0 bases not matched to a gene; V was cut back by 1 base and J by 2 bases. The CDR3 coding sequence is TGTGCCAGCAGTGAAGGACAGGGGGCCTACAATGAGCAGTTCTTC. Protein: CASSEGQGAYNEQFF.

The chain joins TRBV10-2 to TRBJ2-5; D call uncertain. V was trimmed by 2 bases and J by 7 bases, leaving 11 bases between them. The V gene's germline CDR1 is WSHSY and CDR2 SAAADI. CDR3 length: 13 amino acids. CDR3: CASSETAPGTQYF. In DNA form, the CDR3 reads TGCGCCAGCAGTGAGACAGCACCAGGGACCCAGTACTTC.

This clone is a singleton in its sample. The CDR3 region is CASSQGQGRNTIYF. CDR3 in DNA: TGTGCCAGCAGCCAAGGACAGGGGAGAAACACCATATATTTT. The chain employs TRBV3-1 (or the pseudogene TRBV3-2) and TRBJ1-3, with 8 bases fitting TRBD1. Germline CDR1 reads LGHDT; CDR2 reads YNNKEL (reference sequence). The V gene end was trimmed by 1 base and the J gene end by 5 bases; junction bases not matched to a gene: 1. CDR3 length: 14 amino acids.

The CDR3 DNA sequence: TGTGCCTGGGACAACCCGGTGGTGGGTGTGAGTATTGCGGATGGCTACACCTTC. Translation: CAWDNPVVGVSIADGYTF. The V and J genes are TRBV30 and TRBJ1-2; D remains ambiguous. Germline V lookup: CDR1 GTSNPN, CDR2 SVGIG (reference sequence). This CDR3 is 18 amino acids long. Trimming stripped 5 bases from V and 6 bases from J, with 31 bases between.

The genes are TRBV10-3 and TRBJ1-2; 12 positions match TRBD1. The J segment lost 4 bases and the V segment lost 5 bases, leaving 8 bases of the junction unmatched. CDR1 is ENHRY and CDR2 is SYGVKD in the germline V gene. The CDR3 extends over 16 amino acids. CDR3 sequence reads: CAISPGQGARGYGYTF. CDR3 sequence (DNA): TGTGCCATCAGTCCGGGACAGGGGGCGCGGGGCTATGGCTACACCTTC.

A single count supports this clone. Other DNA sequences from this sample encode an identical CDR3 as well. The gene calls are TRBV10-1 and TRBJ1-2; 7 nucleotides align to TRBD1. V trimming: 6 bases; J trimming: 2 bases; junction bases outside the gene matches: 3. The CDR3 is 13 residues long. Germline V gene lookup returns CDR1 WNHNN and CDR2 SYGVQD (reference sequence). The CDR3 loop reads CASSEGQNYGYTF. DNA for the CDR3: TGCGCCAGCAGCGAGGGACAGAACTATGGCTACACCTTC.

The gene calls are TRBV19 and TRBJ2-5, with 8 bases lining up with TRBD2. Germline CDR1 and CDR2: LNHDA and SQIVND (reference sequence). The CDR3 totals 15 residues. Trimming cost V 1 base and J 4 bases; bases outside gene matches: 5. CDR3 nucleotides: TGTGCCAGTAGTATAGGCGGGGGGATTCTAGAGACCCAGTACTTC. Encoded protein: CASSIGGGILETQYF.

The chain is built from TRBV11-1 and TRBJ2-2, with TRBD1 as a possible D gene (5 bases). Trimming removed 3 bases from V and 1 base from J, with 9 bases in between. The CDR3 totals 15 residues. The germline V gene has CDR1 SGHAT and CDR2 FQDESV (reference sequence). CDR3 DNA: TGTGCCAGCAGCTTGACAGTTAGGAACACCGGGGAGCTGTTTTTT. Translation gives CASSLTVRNTGELFF.

This clone appeared a single time. The V gene is TRBV11-2, the J gene TRBJ2-3; D is unresolved. Germline V CDR1 and CDR2: SGHAT, FQNNGV. V was clipped by 5 bases and J by 1 base, with 10 bases between them. The CDR3 loop spans 14 amino acids. CDR3 bases: TGTGCCAGCAGCCCCACTATAGGCACAGATACGCAGTATTTT. This codes for CASSPTIGTDTQYF.